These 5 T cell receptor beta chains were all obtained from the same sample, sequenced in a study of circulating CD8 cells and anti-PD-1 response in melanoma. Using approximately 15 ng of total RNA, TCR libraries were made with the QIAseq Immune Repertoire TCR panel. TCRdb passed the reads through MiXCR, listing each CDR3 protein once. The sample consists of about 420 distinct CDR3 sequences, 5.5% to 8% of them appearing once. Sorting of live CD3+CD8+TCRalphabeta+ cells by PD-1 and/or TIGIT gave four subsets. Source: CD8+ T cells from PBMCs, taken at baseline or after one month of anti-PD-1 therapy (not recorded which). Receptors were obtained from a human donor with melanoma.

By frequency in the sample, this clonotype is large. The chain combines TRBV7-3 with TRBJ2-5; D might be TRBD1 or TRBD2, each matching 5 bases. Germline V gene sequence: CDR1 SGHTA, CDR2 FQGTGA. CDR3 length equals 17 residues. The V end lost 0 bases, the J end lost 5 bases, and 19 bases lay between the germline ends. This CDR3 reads CASSLTPSWGTEETQYF. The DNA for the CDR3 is TGTGCCAGCAGCTTAACCCCCTCCTGGGGGACCGAGGAGACCCAGTACTTC.

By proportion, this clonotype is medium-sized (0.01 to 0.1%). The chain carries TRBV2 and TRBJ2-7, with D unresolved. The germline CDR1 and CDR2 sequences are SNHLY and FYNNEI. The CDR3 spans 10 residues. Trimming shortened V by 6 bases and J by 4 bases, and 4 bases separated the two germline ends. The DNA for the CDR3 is TGTGCCAGCAGGACTTACGAGCAGTACTTC. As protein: CASRTYEQYF.

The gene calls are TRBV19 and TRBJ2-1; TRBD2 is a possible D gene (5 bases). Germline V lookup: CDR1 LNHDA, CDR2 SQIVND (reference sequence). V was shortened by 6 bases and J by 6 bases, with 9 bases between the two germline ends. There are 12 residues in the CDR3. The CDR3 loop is CASRDSSNEQFF. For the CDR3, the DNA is TGTGCCAGTAGGGACTCGAGCAATGAGCAGTTCTTC.

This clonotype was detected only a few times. The CDR3: CASSMMTGSYEQYF. The DNA for the CDR3 is TGTGCCAGTAGTATGATGACAGGGTCCTACGAGCAGTACTTC. The gene calls are TRBV19 and TRBJ2-7, with 7 nucleotides matching TRBD1. Germline values: CDR1 LNHDA, CDR2 SQIVND (reference sequence). CDR3 length: 14 amino acids. V was pared by 3 bases and J by 1 base, with 3 bases of the junction left unmatched.

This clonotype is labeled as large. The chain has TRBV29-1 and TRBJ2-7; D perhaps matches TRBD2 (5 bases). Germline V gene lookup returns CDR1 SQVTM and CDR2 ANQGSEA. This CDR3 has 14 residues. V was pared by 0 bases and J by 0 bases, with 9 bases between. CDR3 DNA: TGCAGCGTTGAAGAAGAGGGCAGCTCCTACGAGCAGTACTTC. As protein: CSVEEEGSSYEQYF.